This is a list of T cell receptor beta chains from one sample in a study of glioma-infiltrating T cells. TCRdb re-called the multiplex PCR reads through MiXCR, storing one row per CDR3 protein. The repertoire holds roughly 20,000 distinct CDR3 sequences, 20% to 25% seen once, with under 15% in the top ten. The sample taken for sequencing was glioma tissue, nonneoplastic brain tissue, or PBMCs (not recorded which). The receptors stem from a human donor with low-grade glioma or glioblastoma, undergoing nonglioma brain surgery, or in good health (not recorded which). Both conserved end residues are part of each CDR3. A D gene is named only where the DNA matches it firmly. Clone size is not always given. Where it is, it says once, few, many or a class for expanded clones.

size	V	J	D	DNA	CDR3
.	TRBV14	TRBJ2-7	TRBD1	TGTGCCAGCAGCCAAGATCTAGGCAGGGGGTTTCCCTACGAGCAGTACTTC	CASSQDLGRGFPYEQYF
many	TRBV27	TRBJ2-1	TRBD2	TGTGCCAGCAGTAAGACTAGCGGGGGCTATGAGCAGTTCTTC	CASSKTSGGYEQFF
.	TRBV24-1	TRBJ2-2	.	TGTGCCACCAGTGACCTACCCCCCGGGGAGCTGTTTTTT	CATSDLPPGELFF
medium-sized	TRBV7-8	TRBJ2-7	.	TGTGCCAGCAGCCCGGACACCTACGAGCAGTACTTC	CASSPDTYEQYF
few	TRBV2	TRBJ1-6	.	TGTGCCAGCAGTGAGGCAGGGACCAATAATTCACCCCTCCACTTT	CASSEAGTNNSPLHF
many	TRBV10-2	TRBJ1-2	.	TGCGCCAGCAGTGGATTCACGGGGGCGAATAACTATGGCTACACCTTC	CASSGFTGANNYGYTF
few	TRBV12-3/TRBV12-4	TRBJ2-3	.	TGTGCCAGCAGTTCCTCTTCTTTCGCCGATACGCAGTATTTT	CASSSSSFADTQYF
many	TRBV7-6	TRBJ1-5	.	TGTGCCAGCACCCCCCAACAGGGCCAGCCCCAGCATTTT	CASTPQQGQPQHF
many	TRBV28	TRBJ2-5	TRBD1	TGTGCCAGCAGGTGGGACAGGCCTCGGGAGACCCAGTACTTC	CASRWDRPRETQYF
many	TRBV20-1	TRBJ1-3	.	TGCAGTGCTTACGACGGCCAGCGGGTAGACACCATATATTTT	CSAYDGQRVDTIYF
many	TRBV6-6	TRBJ1-1	.	TGTGCCAGCAGTTACTCTTTACGCTCGGAAGCTTTCTTT	CASSYSLRSEAFF
medium-sized	TRBV6-1	TRBJ2-7	TRBD2	TGTGCCAGCATGAAGCGGGGACCCTACGAGCAGTACTTC	CASMKRGPYEQYF
many	TRBV20-1	TRBJ1-6	TRBD1	TGCAGTGCTAAGGGGACAGGTTCTTATTCACCCCTCCACTTT	CSAKGTGSYSPLHF
medium-sized	TRBV6-1	TRBJ1-4	.	TGTGCCAGCACCCCAGCAACTAATGAAAAACTGTTTTTT	CASTPATNEKLFF
many	TRBV6-1	TRBJ1-6	.	TGTGCCAGCAGCCAACCCAGGGGTAATAATTCACCCCTCCACTTT	CASSQPRGNNSPLHF
many	TRBV4-1	TRBJ2-1	.	TGCGCCAGCAGCCGCCCCCTAGCGAACTCCTACAATGAGCAGTTCTTC	CASSRPLANSYNEQFF
many	TRBV12-3/TRBV12-4	TRBJ1-5	TRBD1	TGTGCCAGCAGACGGACAGGCTTCAATCAGCCCCAGCATTTT	CASRRTGFNQPQHF
few	TRBV29-1	TRBJ1-4	.	TGCAGCGTTTTCGAAGAAAAACTGTTTTTT	CSVFEEKLFF
many	TRBV7-7	TRBJ2-1	TRBD1	TGTGCTAGCAGCACAGGGGGCGAAAATGAGCAGTTCTTC	CASSTGGENEQFF
few	TRBV2	TRBJ2-1	.	TGTGCCAGAGCGGATTCTCGCTCCTACAATGAGCAGTTCTTC	CARADSRSYNEQFF
many	TRBV7-2	TRBJ2-3	TRBD2	TGTGCCAGCAGCCAGACTAGCGGGGGGTCAGGAGATACGCAGTATTTT	CASSQTSGGSGDTQYF
many	TRBV7-2	TRBJ1-1	.	TGTGCCAGCAGCTTTTCCGGGTCCGGAGCTTTCTTT	CASSFSGSGAFF
many	TRBV20-1	TRBJ1-6	.	TGCAGTGCTAGGCTGGCAGGGGTCTCCTATAATTCACCCCTCCACTTT	CSARLAGVSYNSPLHF
.	TRBV2	TRBJ1-4	.	TGTGCCAGTAGGGAGACAATCGGAAAACTATCTTTT	CASRETIGKLSF
.	TRBV11-3	TRBJ2-1	.	TGTGCCAGCAGCTTAGATAGCATGGATGAGCAGTTCTTC	CASSLDSMDEQFF
.	TRBV12-3/TRBV12-4	TRBJ2-3	.	TGTGCCAGCAGCGGGTCAGGGGGCACAGATACGCAGTATTTT	CASSGSGGTDTQYF
many	TRBV27	TRBJ1-4	.	TGTGCCAGCAGGGGGAGTGTTGAAAAACTGTTTTTT	CASRGSVEKLFF
few	TRBV5-1	TRBJ2-7	.	TGCGCCAGCAGCTTGTCCCGAGTGTACTTC	CASSLSRVYF
medium-sized	TRBV6-1	TRBJ1-1	TRBD1	TGTGCCAGCAGCAAAGCCGGACAGGGCGCCACTGAAGCTTTCTTT	CASSKAGQGATEAFF
many	TRBV27	TRBJ1-4	.	TGTGCCAGCAACCCGAAGGGGACAAGAAGTGAAAAACTGTTTTTT	CASNPKGTRSEKLFF
.	TRBV10-2	TRBJ2-1	.	TGCGCCAGCAGTGCAGGGGTCAATGAGCAGTTCTTC	CASSAGVNEQFF
.	TRBV27	TRBJ1-2	TRBD1	TGTGCCAGCAGTTGGACAGGGGGCCTATCTAAATATGGCTACACATTC	CASSWTGGLSKYGYTF